These 23 T cell receptor beta chains originate from one sample sequenced in a study of T cells in Graves' hyperthyroidism and ophthalmopathy. Amplified regions were TCR beta CDR3 sequences from RNA transcripts. HTBI primers were used for first-round RT-PCR of the TCR CDR3. One entry per CDR3 protein, called by TCRdb with MiXCR from the multiplex PCR reads. The table has 300,000 to 450,000 distinct CDR3 sequences, about 25% seen once. Specimen: blood. The receptors originated from a man over 45 with Graves' hyperthyroidism.

This clonotype was seen a few times. This rearrangement joins TRBV27 to TRBJ2-3; D is unresolved. The V gene lost 6 bases and the J gene lost 6 bases, with 10 bases spanning the gap. CDR3 length equals 12 residues. Germline V lookup: CDR1 MNHEY, CDR2 SMNVEV (reference sequence). CDR3 region: CASSSESDTQYF. The CDR3, as DNA: TGTGCCAGCAGCTCGGAATCGGATACGCAGTATTTT.

V usage is TRBV6-2 or TRBV6-3 and J usage is TRBJ2-1, with 9 nucleotides matching TRBD2. Germline V CDR1 and CDR2: MNHEY, SVGEGT. Trimming removed 6 bases from V and 0 bases from J; junction bases left unmatched: 9. The CDR3 runs to 17 residues. The CDR3 region is CASSPVDSGSSYNEQFF. The CDR3 DNA follows: TGTGCCAGCAGCCCTGTAGATAGCGGGAGCTCCTACAATGAGCAGTTCTTC.

This clonotype was seen many times. The V and J genes are TRBV20-1 and TRBJ2-1; TRBD1 matches 7 bases. This CDR3 is 13 amino acids long. Trimming at V came to 7 bases and at J to 5 bases, leaving 8 bases not matched to a gene. CDR1 and CDR2 from the germline V gene are DFQATT and SNEGSKA (reference sequence). CDR3 region: CSVRDSGNNEQFF. The CDR3 DNA sequence: TGCAGTGTACGGGACAGTGGGAACAATGAGCAGTTCTTC.

In DNA, the CDR3 is TGTGCCAGCACCCTGGACCAAACAATCTATGGCTACACCTTC. It specifies CASTLDQTIYGYTF. J is TRBJ1-2 and V is TRBV6-1; no reliable D call. CDR1 is MNHNS and CDR2 is SASEGT in the germline V gene. The CDR3 has 14 amino acids. Trimming shortened V by 7 bases and J by 4 bases, and 16 bases separated the two germline ends.

V usage is TRBV11-2 and J usage is TRBJ2-7; 9 nucleotides line up with TRBD1. The V segment lost 3 bases and the J segment 6 bases; nucleotides outside the gene matches: 9. Germline lookup yields CDR1 SGHAT and CDR2 FQNNGV. CDR3 size: 15 residues. This CDR3 reads CASSLYPGQGSEQYF. The CDR3 nucleotides are TGTGCCAGCAGCTTGTACCCGGGACAGGGTAGCGAGCAGTACTTC.

There are a few counts of this clonotype. The V gene is TRBV19, the J gene TRBJ2-7; tentatively, D is TRBD2 (5 bases). V gave up 3 bases and J gave up 2 bases, with 14 bases separating them. Germline V lookup: CDR1 LNHDA, CDR2 SQIVND (reference sequence). The CDR3 extends over 15 amino acids. The CDR3 region is CASSMGAERPYEQYF. The CDR3 DNA is TGTGCCAGTAGTATGGGAGCCGAAAGGCCCTACGAGCAGTACTTC.

This sequence joins TRBV19 and TRBJ1-4, with TRBD1 as a possible D gene (6 bases). CDR3 length equals 14 residues. Between the trimmed V and J ends, which lost 8 bases and 5 bases, there was a span of 15 bases. CDR1 is LNHDA, CDR2 SQIVND, per germline (reference sequence). In nucleotides, the CDR3 is TGTGCCAGTGGTCGGACAGAGACAAATGAAAAACTGTTTTTT. This codes for CASGRTETNEKLFF.

This chain joins TRBV27 and TRBJ1-5, with D hard to call. The CDR3 runs 15 residues. CDR1 is MNHEY, CDR2 SMNVEV, per germline (reference sequence). V was pared by 1 base and J by 1 base, with 8 bases between. Written as DNA, the CDR3 is TGTGCCAGCAGTTTATGCCCGGGGAGCAATCAGCCCCAGCATTTT. It specifies CASSLCPGSNQPQHF.

The V gene is TRBV11-3, the J gene TRBJ1-6; the D is unclear. Germline values: CDR1 SGHNT, CDR2 YENEEA. V lost 0 bases, J lost 8 bases, and 5 bases lay in between. CDR3 length: 13 amino acids. The DNA for the CDR3 is TGTGCCAGCAGCTTAGAGTGGGATTCACCCCTCCACTTT. This encodes CASSLEWDSPLHF.

This clonotype occurred many times. The genes are TRBV28 and TRBJ2-7; 14 bases line up with TRBD2. Germline V gene data show CDR1 as MDHEN and CDR2 as SYDVKM. The CDR3 contains 18 residues. The V gene end was trimmed by 5 bases and the J gene end by 6 bases; junction bases not matched to a gene: 15. The CDR3 loop reads CASSPGTSGGIWVSEQYF. The CDR3 nucleotides are TGTGCCAGCAGTCCAGGGACTAGCGGGGGTATTTGGGTATCCGAGCAGTACTTC. The whole variable domain, remainder taken from reference TRBV28 and TRBJ2-7, is DVKVTQSSRYLVKRTGEKVFLECVQDMDHENMFWYRQDPGLGLRLIYFSYDVKMKEKGDIPEGYSVSREKKERFSLILESASTNQTSMYLCASSPGTSGGIWVSEQYFGPGTRLTVT.

This sequence joins TRBV29-1 and TRBJ2-2, with a tentative D call TRBD1 (6 bases). Per germline, CDR1 SQVTM and CDR2 ANQGSEA. This CDR3 comprises 17 residues. Trimming removed 4 bases from V and 5 bases from J, with 23 bases in between. The CDR3 coding sequence is TGCAGCGTTGGAGTTCAGGGGTGGCGGGTTGGGACCGGGGAGCTGTTTTTT. Protein product: CSVGVQGWRVGTGELFF.

CDR3 DNA sequence: TGTGCCAGCTCACCAAATAACCGCATCCGCGATTCACCCCTCCACTTT. This encodes CASSPNNRIRDSPLHF. The chain links TRBV18 to TRBJ1-6; D remains unclear. The germline V gene encodes CDR1 KGHSH and CDR2 LQKENI. V was trimmed by 2 bases and J by 8 bases, leaving 16 bases between them. CDR3 length equals 16 residues. Together with reference TRBV18 and TRBJ1-6, the CDR3 gives the full variable domain: NAGVMQNPRHLVRRRGQEARLRCSPMKGHSHVYWYRQLPEEGLKFMVYLQKENIIDESGMPKERFSAEFPKEGPSILRIQQVVRGDSAAYFCASSPNNRIRDSPLHFGNGTRLTVT.

This chain joins TRBV28 and TRBJ2-5, with D perhaps TRBD1 or TRBD2 (6 bases each). CDR1 MDHEN and CDR2 SYDVKM come from the germline V gene. This CDR3 region has 15 residues. The V and J ends lost 6 bases and 0 bases respectively, with 14 bases between them. The CDR3 DNA follows: TGTGCCAGCAGGCAAGGGGGGCTGTACCAAGAGACCCAGTACTTC. This translates into CASRQGGLYQETQYF. The complete variable domain, with remaining parts taken from reference TRBV28 and TRBJ2-5, reads DVKVTQSSRYLVKRTGEKVFLECVQDMDHENMFWYRQDPGLGLRLIYFSYDVKMKEKGDIPEGYSVSREKKERFSLILESASTNQTSMYLCASRQGGLYQETQYFGPGTRLLVL.

V gene TRBV6-1 combines with J gene TRBJ1-2, with D uncertain. Trimming pared 5 bases from V and 8 bases from J, leaving 12 bases between. Germline CDR1 is MNHNS and CDR2 is SASEGT. This CDR3 comprises 12 residues. DNA for the CDR3: TGTGCCAGCAGTTCGGGGTCTTTCGGCTACACCTTC. Translation gives CASSSGSFGYTF.

The V and J genes are TRBV28 and TRBJ2-1; possible D gene TRBD2, 5 bases. The germline V gene has CDR1 MDHEN and CDR2 SYDVKM. The V end was cut by 7 bases, the J end by 4 bases, with 14 bases between. The CDR3 consists of 14 residues. The DNA of the CDR3 is TGTGCCAGCATTCCTTCTCCGGGATACAATGAGCAGTTCTTC. This codes for CASIPSPGYNEQFF. Supplemented by reference TRBV28 and TRBJ2-1, the full variable domain reads DVKVTQSSRYLVKRTGEKVFLECVQDMDHENMFWYRQDPGLGLRLIYFSYDVKMKEKGDIPEGYSVSREKKERFSLILESASTNQTSMYLCASIPSPGYNEQFFGPGTRLTVL.

The chain employs TRBV5-4 and TRBJ2-4, with a possible D match to TRBD1 (5 bases). Trimming removed 2 bases at V and 4 bases at J, with 7 bases between. This CDR3 is 13 amino acids long. The germline CDR1 and CDR2 sequences are SGHNT and YYREEE (reference sequence). The CDR3 reads CASSFAGKNIQYF. DNA of the CDR3: TGTGCCAGCAGCTTTGCAGGGAAAAACATTCAGTACTTC.

The chain carries TRBV5-1 and TRBJ1-1; weak D call: TRBD1 (5 bases). Germline CDR1 is SGHRS and CDR2 is YFSETQ. The CDR3 spans 15 residues. V gave up 3 bases and J gave up 1 base, with 13 bases separating them. The CDR3 here is CASSSQGGGNTEAFF. CDR3 coding DNA: TGCGCCAGCAGCTCTCAGGGTGGAGGGAACACTGAAGCTTTCTTT.

This clonotype was counted a few times. V and J are TRBV11-2 and TRBJ2-1; possibly TRBD1 or TRBD2 for D (5 bases each). V was cut by 0 bases and J by 5 bases, with 8 bases left in between. The CDR3 is 14 residues long. Germline V lookup: CDR1 SGHAT, CDR2 FQNNGV. CDR3 coding DNA: TGTGCCAGCAGCTTAGACGGGACCAACAATGAGCAGTTCTTC. The encoded protein is CASSLDGTNNEQFF.

This clonotype was seen ten or more times. The V gene is TRBV3-1, the J gene TRBJ1-1; no firm D call. The CDR3 covers 12 residues. From germline, CDR1 is LGHDT and CDR2 YNNKEL (reference sequence). Trimming took 4 bases from V and 11 from J, leaving 14 bases between them. DNA of the CDR3: TGTGCCAGCAGCCGTCGAGGTTTTTCGGCTTTCTTT. Protein product: CASSRRGFSAFF. Looking up the rest from reference TRBV3-1 and TRBJ1-1 gives the full variable domain: DTAVSQTPKYLVTQMGNDKSIKCEQNLGHDTMYWYKQDSKKFLKIMFSYNNKELIINETVPNRFSPKSPDKAHLNLHINSLELGDSAVYFCASSRRGFSAFFGQGTRLTVV.

On this clonotype: A read error is possible here, since a much larger clone lies one base away. The J gene is TRBJ2-7, the V gene TRBV20-1; D possibly corresponds to TRBD1 (5 bases). The V end lost 3 bases, the J end lost 6 bases, and 12 bases lay between the germline ends. The CDR3 runs 12 residues. Germline CDR1 reads DFQATT; CDR2 reads SNEGSKA (reference sequence). The CDR3 DNA reads TGCAGTGCTAGCGACAGCAACTGCGAGCAGTACTTC. Its protein product is CSASDSNCEQYF.

V and J are TRBV13 and TRBJ2-3; 12 bases map to TRBD2. The CDR3 is 17 amino acids. The junction had 13 bases not matched to a gene; V was cut back by 5 bases and J by 7 bases. Looked up from germline, CDR1 is PRHDT and CDR2 is FYEKMQ (reference sequence). The CDR3 nucleotides are TGTGCCAGCAGCCAGGGGGCTAGCGGGAGGGCAAGGAATACGCAGTATTTT. The encoded protein is CASSQGASGRARNTQYF.

This clonotype has at least ten counts. The genes are TRBV18 and TRBJ1-1; perhaps TRBD1 as D (6 bases). The V gene's germline CDR1 is KGHSH and CDR2 LQKENI. V was pared by 3 bases and J by 6 bases, with 11 bases between. The CDR3 is 13 residues long. The chain's CDR3 is CASSPQTGAEAFF. DNA for the CDR3: TGTGCCAGCTCACCTCAGACAGGAGCTGAAGCTTTCTTT.

This clonotype was picked up a small number of times. V usage is TRBV5-1 and J usage is TRBJ2-4, with TRBD1 as a possible D gene (7 bases). From germline, CDR1 is SGHRS and CDR2 YFSETQ. CDR3 length equals 16 residues. Trimming pared 2 bases from V and 0 bases from J, leaving 12 bases between. CDR3 sequence (DNA): TGCGCCAGCAGCTTTTCAGGGGGGTTAGCCAAAAACATTCAGTACTTC. Encoded protein: CASSFSGGLAKNIQYF. The variable domain in full, completed from reference TRBV5-1 and TRBJ2-4, reads KAGVTQTPRYLIKTRGQQVTLSCSPISGHRSVSWYQQTPGQGLQFLFEYFSETQRNKGNFPGRFSGRQFSNSRSEMNVSTLELGDSALYLCASSFSGGLAKNIQYFGAGTRLSVL.